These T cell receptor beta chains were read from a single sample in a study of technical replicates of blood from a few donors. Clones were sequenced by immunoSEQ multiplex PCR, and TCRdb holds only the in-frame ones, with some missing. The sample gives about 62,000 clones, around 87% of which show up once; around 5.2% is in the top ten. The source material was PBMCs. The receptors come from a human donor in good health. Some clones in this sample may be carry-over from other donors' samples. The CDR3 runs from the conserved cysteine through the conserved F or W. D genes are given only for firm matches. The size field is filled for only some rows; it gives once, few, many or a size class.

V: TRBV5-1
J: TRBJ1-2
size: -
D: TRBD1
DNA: TGCGCCAGCAGCTTGATCGGCGACAGGGATGGCTACACCTTC
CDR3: CASSLIGDRDGYTF

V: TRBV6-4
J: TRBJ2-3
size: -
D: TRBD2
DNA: TGTGCCAGCAGTGACTCTCCGGGGGGAACAACAGATACGCAGTATTTT
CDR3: CASSDSPGGTTDTQYF

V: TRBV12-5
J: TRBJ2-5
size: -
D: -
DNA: TGTGCTAGTGGTTTGGACAGGGCCGGCGAGACCCAGTACTTC
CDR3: CASGLDRAGETQYF

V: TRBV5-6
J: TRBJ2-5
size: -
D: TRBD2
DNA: TGTGCCAGCAGCTTGGCCGGTAGTAGCGGGGGGGCCCAGTACTTC
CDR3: CASSLAGSSGGAQYF

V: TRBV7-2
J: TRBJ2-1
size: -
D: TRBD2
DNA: TGTGCCAGCAGCGTAGGGGCGGGGGGTAATGAGCAGTTCTTC
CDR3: CASSVGAGGNEQFF

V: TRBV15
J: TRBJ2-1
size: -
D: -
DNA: TGTGCCACCAGAGGGGCCTACAATGAGCAGTTCTTC
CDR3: CATRGAYNEQFF

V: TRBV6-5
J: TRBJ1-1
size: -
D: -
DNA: TGTGCCAGCAGTTACGATTTTCAGGTTGGGAACACTGAAGCTTTCTTT
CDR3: CASSYDFQVGNTEAFF

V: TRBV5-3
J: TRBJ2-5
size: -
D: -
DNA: TGTGCCAGAAGCTCGCCGGGGGTCCAAGAGACCCAGTACTTC
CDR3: CARSSPGVQETQYF

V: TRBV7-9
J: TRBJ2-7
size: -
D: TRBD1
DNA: TGTGCCAGCAGCTTACAGCTGGGACAGGGAAATGACGAGCAGTACTTC
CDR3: CASSLQLGQGNDEQYF

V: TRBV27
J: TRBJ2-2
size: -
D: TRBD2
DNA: TGTGCCAGCAAACCGGGACTAGCGGGGGGGGACACCGGGGAGCTGTTTTTT
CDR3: CASKPGLAGGDTGELFF

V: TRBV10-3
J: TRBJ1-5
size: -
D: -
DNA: TGTGCCATCAGTGACGGGGTTCAGCCCCAGCATTTT
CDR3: CAISDGVQPQHF

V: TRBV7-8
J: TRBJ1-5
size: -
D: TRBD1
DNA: TGTGCCAGCAGCTTACAGGGGGCGGTTGGCAATCAGCCCCAGCATTTT
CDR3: CASSLQGAVGNQPQHF

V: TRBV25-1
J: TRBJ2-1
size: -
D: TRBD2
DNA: TGTGCCAGCAGTGGTGGCGGGAGGGCCAACGGCGTCTACAATGAGCAGTTCTTC
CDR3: CASSGGGRANGVYNEQFF

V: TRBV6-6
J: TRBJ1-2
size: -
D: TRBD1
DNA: TGTGCCAGCAGTGTACAGGGGGCGCAAATTCATGGCTACACCTTC
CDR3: CASSVQGAQIHGYTF

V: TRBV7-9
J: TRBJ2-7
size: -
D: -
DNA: TGTGCCAGCAGCGGAGGGTCTTCTGTCGAGCAGTACTTC
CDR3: CASSGGSSVEQYF

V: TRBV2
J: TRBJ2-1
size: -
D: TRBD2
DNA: TGTGCCAGCAGTGTTGGTGCCGGCGGGAGCCCCCAATTCTTC
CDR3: CASSVGAGGSPQFF

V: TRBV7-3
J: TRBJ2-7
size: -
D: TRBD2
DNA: TGTGCCAGCAGCTTAGGGTCTCGGGAGGGCGAGCAGTACTTC
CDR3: CASSLGSREGEQYF

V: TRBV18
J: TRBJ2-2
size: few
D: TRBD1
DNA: TGTGCCAGCTCACCACAGGACAGGGCGGACACCGGGGAGCTGTTTTTT
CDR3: CASSPQDRADTGELFF

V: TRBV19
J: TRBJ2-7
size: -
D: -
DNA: TGTGCCAGTAGTATCATTGGAGGAGGTAAGGGACATTCCTACGAGCAGTACTTC
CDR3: CASSIIGGGKGHSYEQYF

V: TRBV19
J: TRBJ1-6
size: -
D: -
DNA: TGTGCCAGTAGTATCCCCGGGGGTAGCTCCTATAATTCACCCCTCCACTTT
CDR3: CASSIPGGSSYNSPLHF

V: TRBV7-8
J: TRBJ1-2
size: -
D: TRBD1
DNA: TGTGCCAGCAGCTCACTGTATGGGGACAGGGATGATATTAACTATGGCTACACCTTC
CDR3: CASSSLYGDRDDINYGYTF

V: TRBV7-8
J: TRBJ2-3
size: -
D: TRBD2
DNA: TGTGCCAGCAGCCCCCTAGCGGGGGTTGATACGCAGTATTTT
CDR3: CASSPLAGVDTQYF

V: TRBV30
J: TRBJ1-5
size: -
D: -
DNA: TGTGCCTGGAGCCTGCGAGGGGGTGGCCAGCCCCAGCATTTT
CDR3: CAWSLRGGGQPQHF

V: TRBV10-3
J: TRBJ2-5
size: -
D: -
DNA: TGTGCCATCAGTGAGGCTAAAGAGACCCAGTACTTC
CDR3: CAISEAKETQYF

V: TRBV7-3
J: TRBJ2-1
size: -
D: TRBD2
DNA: TGTGCCAGCAGCCCACCAGCGGGGGGGCCGAATAATGAGCAGTTCTTC
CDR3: CASSPPAGGPNNEQFF

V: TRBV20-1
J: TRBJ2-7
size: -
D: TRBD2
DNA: TGCAGTGCCGGGAGGGCGCAGTACTTC
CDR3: CSAGRAQYF

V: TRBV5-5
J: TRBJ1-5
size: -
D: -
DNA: TGTGCCAGCAGCTTGGAGGGGGGGGGCCAGCCCCAGCATTTT
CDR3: CASSLEGGGQPQHF

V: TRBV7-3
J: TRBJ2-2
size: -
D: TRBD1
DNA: TGTGCCAGCAGCAACCGGGCCAGGGGGACCGGGGAGCTGTTTTTT
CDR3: CASSNRARGTGELFF

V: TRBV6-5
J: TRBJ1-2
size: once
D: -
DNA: TGTGCCAGCAGTCGCCTCGACAACCACAACTATGGCTACACCTTC
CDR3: CASSRLDNHNYGYTF

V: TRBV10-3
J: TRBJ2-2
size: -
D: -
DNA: TGTGCCATCACTCAGGGAACCGGGGAGCTGTTTTTT
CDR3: CAITQGTGELFF

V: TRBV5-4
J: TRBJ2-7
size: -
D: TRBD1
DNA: TGTGCCAGCAGCTTGGACAGGGGGCCCTACGAGCAGTACTTC
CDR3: CASSLDRGPYEQYF

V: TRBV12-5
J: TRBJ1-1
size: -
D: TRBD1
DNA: TGTGCTAGTGCCCCGGACAGGCCAGAAGCTTTCTTT
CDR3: CASAPDRPEAFF

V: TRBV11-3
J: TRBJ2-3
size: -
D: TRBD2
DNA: TGTGCCAGCAGCCCGGGTTTGACTAGCTATATGACAGATACGCAGTATTTT
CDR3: CASSPGLTSYMTDTQYF

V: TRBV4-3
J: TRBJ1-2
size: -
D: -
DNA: TGCGCCAGCAGCCAAGTGGTTAATGGGCCTAACTATGGCTACACCTTC
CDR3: CASSQVVNGPNYGYTF

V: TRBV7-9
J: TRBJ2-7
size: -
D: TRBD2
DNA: TGTGCCAGCAGCTTCGGGACTAGCGGTGTCGAGCAGTACTTC
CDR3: CASSFGTSGVEQYF

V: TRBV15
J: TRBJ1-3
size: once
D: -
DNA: TGTGCCACCAGCAGAGATCGGGGCTCTGGAAACACCATATATTTT
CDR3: CATSRDRGSGNTIYF

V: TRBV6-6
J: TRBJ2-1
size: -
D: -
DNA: TGTGCCAGCAGTTACTCGGGACTTTACAATGAGCAGTTCTTC
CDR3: CASSYSGLYNEQFF

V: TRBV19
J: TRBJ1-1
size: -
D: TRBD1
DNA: TGTGCCAGTAGTAGAGACAGGGGGAGTGAAGCTTTCTTT
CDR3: CASSRDRGSEAFF

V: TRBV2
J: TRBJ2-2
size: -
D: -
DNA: TGTGCCAGCAGTGATGTGACACCCCTTACCGGGGAGCTGTTTTTT
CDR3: CASSDVTPLTGELFF

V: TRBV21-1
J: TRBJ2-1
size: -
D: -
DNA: TGTGCCAGCAGCCGACGGGGGGCTTCCTACAATGAGCAGTTCTTC
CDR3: CASSRRGASYNEQFF

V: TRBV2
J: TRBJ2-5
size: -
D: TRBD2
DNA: TGTGCCAGCAGTGACCCTAGCGGGGGGCCCGACTCGGAGACCCAGTACTTC
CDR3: CASSDPSGGPDSETQYF

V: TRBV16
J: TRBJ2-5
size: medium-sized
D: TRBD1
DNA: TGTGCCAGCAGCCAATTTTCAGCACAGGGGCGCTCGGAGACCCAGTACTTC
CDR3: CASSQFSAQGRSETQYF